These 8 T cell receptor beta chains were all obtained from the same sample, sequenced in a study of spatial heterogeneity in lung cancer. Study-level findings and limits: Tracking of tumor mutation counts was seen in expanded intratumoral alpha and beta TCR counts.

TCRdb re-called the 5' RACE reads with MiXCR, one entry per CDR3 protein. The sample has around 10,000 distinct CDR3 sequences; roughly 5.5% are singletons. Time point in this sample: sample taken at primary tumor resection. The antigens for these receptors are not known. The source material was lung tumor tissue, sampled at surgery. The source of these receptors is a female donor with early-stage non-small cell lung cancer.

By sample share, this clonotype is medium-sized. This chain connects TRBV7-2 to TRBJ2-3; D gene uncertain. The V end lost 4 bases, the J end lost 0 bases, and 11 bases lay between the germline ends. Germline V gene data show CDR1 as SGHTA and CDR2 as FQGNSA. The CDR3 is 15 amino acids. CDR3 bases: TGTGCCAGCAGCTCGAATCCTTTTAGCACAGATACGCAGTATTTT. Protein sequence: CASSSNPFSTDTQYF.

This clonotype was detected ten times or more. The rearrangement links TRBV7-2 to TRBJ2-7; 9 positions match TRBD2. CDR3 length equals 16 residues. CDR1 and CDR2 from the germline V gene are SGHTA and FQGNSA. The V gene end was trimmed by 0 bases and the J gene end by 5 bases; junction bases not matched to a gene: 8. The CDR3 loop is CASSLAGLARGDEQYF. The CDR3 nucleotides read TGTGCCAGCAGCTTAGCCGGACTAGCGCGTGGGGACGAGCAGTACTTC.

This clonotype was picked up many times. The chain uses TRBV6-6 and TRBJ1-1, with D unresolved. Germline V gene sequence: CDR1 MNHNY, CDR2 SVGAGI (reference sequence). This CDR3 has 13 residues. V gave up 1 base and J gave up 1 base, with 4 bases separating them. For the CDR3, the DNA is TGTGCCAGCAGTTACTTAGGGAACACTGAAGCTTTCTTT. As protein: CASSYLGNTEAFF.

This clonotype has at least ten counts. J is TRBJ2-3 and V is TRBV20-1; 7 bases line up with TRBD2. Germline V gene lookup returns CDR1 DFQATT and CDR2 SNEGSKA (reference sequence). CDR3 size: 14 residues. The junction had 5 bases not matched to a gene; V was cut back by 3 bases and J by 2 bases. CDR3 DNA sequence: TGCAGTGCTAGTCGAGCGGGGAACACAGATACGCAGTATTTT. Protein sequence: CSASRAGNTDTQYF.

This chain links TRBV9 with TRBJ2-3; no reliable D call. Germline CDR1 reads SGDLS; CDR2 reads YYNGEE. Trimming left V 3 bases short and J 3 bases short, with 8 bases between. The CDR3 covers 13 residues. The DNA for the CDR3 is TGTGCCAGCAGCGCCATAGTTACAGATACGCAGTATTTT. It encodes CASSAIVTDTQYF.

Many counts were recorded for this clonotype. The CDR3, as DNA: TGTGCCAGCAGCTCTTCGGGTAGCGGGAGTTACGAGCAGTACTTC. This codes for CASSSSGSGSYEQYF. The genes are TRBV28 and TRBJ2-7, with 9 bases that match TRBD2. The germline CDR1 and CDR2 sequences are MDHEN and SYDVKM. CDR3 size: 15 residues. V shed 6 bases, J shed 4 bases, and the junction held 10 bases outside the gene matches.

This clonotype is medium-sized. V and J are TRBV24-1 and TRBJ1-1, with D tentatively TRBD1 (6 bases). Germline CDR1 reads KGHDR; CDR2 reads SFDVKD. This CDR3 is 16 amino acids long. V was shortened by 11 bases and J by 4 bases, with 25 bases between the two germline ends. The CDR3 loop reads CANREGFTGLVTEAFF. As DNA, the CDR3 is TGTGCCAACCGGGAGGGGTTCACAGGGTTGGTCACTGAAGCTTTCTTT.

This clonotype is medium-sized. The chain combines TRBV29-1 with TRBJ2-1, with D perhaps TRBD1 or TRBD2 (6 bases each). This CDR3 is built from 13 residues. Trimming left V 3 bases short and J 8 bases short, with 14 bases between. CDR1 and CDR2 (germline): SQVTM, ANQGSEA. In DNA form, the CDR3 reads TGCAGCGTTGACCTATCCGGGGGCTATGAGCAGTTCTTC. Translating it yields CSVDLSGGYEQFF.